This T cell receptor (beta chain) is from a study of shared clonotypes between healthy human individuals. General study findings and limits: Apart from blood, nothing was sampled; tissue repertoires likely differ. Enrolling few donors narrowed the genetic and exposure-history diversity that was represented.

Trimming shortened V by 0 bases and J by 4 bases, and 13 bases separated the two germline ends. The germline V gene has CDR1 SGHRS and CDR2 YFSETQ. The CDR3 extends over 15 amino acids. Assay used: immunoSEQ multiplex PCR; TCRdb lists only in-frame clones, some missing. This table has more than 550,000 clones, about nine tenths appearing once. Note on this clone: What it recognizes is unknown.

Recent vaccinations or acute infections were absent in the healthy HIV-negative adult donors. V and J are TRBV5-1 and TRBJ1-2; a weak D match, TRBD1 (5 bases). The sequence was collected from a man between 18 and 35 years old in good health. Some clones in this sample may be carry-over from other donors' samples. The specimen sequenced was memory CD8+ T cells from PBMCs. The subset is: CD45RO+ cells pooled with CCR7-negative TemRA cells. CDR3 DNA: TGCGCCAGCAGCTTGGACTTCAGGGATGTCTATGGCTACACCTTC. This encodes CASSLDFRDVYGYTF.